One sample yielded the 25 T cell receptor beta chains listed below, sequenced in a study of blood T cell repertoires in COVID-19 (TCRdb year 2020). Libraries were made using the immunoSEQ multiplex PCR assay. TCRdb holds this immuneACCESS table with in-frame rearrangements only. Some clones are missing; in checked studies, unresolved V genes explain under half, and the rest has no known cause. This sample gives roughly 150,000 clones in total; around 84% of them show up just once. Together, the top ten hold about 5% of the sample. Sequences were obtained from peripheral blood. The receptors come from a woman aged 50 to 60 with acute or convalescent COVID-19.

V gene TRBV7-2 combines with J gene TRBJ2-1; D not certain. This CDR3 has 13 residues. Germline assignment: CDR1 SGHTA and CDR2 FQGNSA. The V gene lost 5 bases and the J gene lost 4 bases, with 9 bases spanning the gap. The CDR3 is CASSPPEYNEQFF. CDR3 DNA sequence: TGTGCCAGCAGCCCCCCGGAGTACAATGAGCAGTTCTTC.

The chain couples TRBV29-1 to TRBJ2-3; D unresolved. CDR1 is SQVTM, CDR2 ANQGSEA, per germline. Deletions cut 7 bases from V and 6 bases from J, with 11 bases between. This CDR3 contains 11 residues. DNA of the CDR3: TGCAGCGCCCCTTCTGTGGATACGCAGTATTTT. It yields the protein CSAPSVDTQYF.

The rearrangement links TRBV4-1 to TRBJ2-7, with 7 bases aligning to TRBD1. This CDR3 is built from 17 residues. The germline V gene encodes CDR1 MGHRA and CDR2 YSYEKL. Trimming removed 2 bases from V and 2 bases from J; junction bases left unmatched: 12. CDR3: CASSQTYEADRPYEQYF. The CDR3 coding sequence is TGCGCCAGCAGCCAAACCTACGAGGCGGACAGGCCCTACGAGCAGTACTTC.

J is TRBJ2-4 and V is TRBV5-8; D is possibly TRBD2 (6 bases). Germline V gene data show CDR1 as SGHTS and CDR2 as YDEGEE. With 7 bases removed from V and 6 bases from J, the gap between germline ends came to 17 bases. The CDR3 spans 14 residues. The CDR3 here is CASGGLAGGNIQYF. CDR3 DNA sequence: TGTGCCAGCGGGGGACTCGCCGGCGGAAACATTCAGTACTTC.

This clone appeared once. The rearrangement joins TRBV3-1 (or the pseudogene TRBV3-2) to TRBJ2-1; a weak D match, TRBD2 (7 bases). Trimming stripped 5 bases from V and 8 bases from J, with 22 bases between. Germline V gene lookup returns CDR1 LGHDT and CDR2 YNNKEL (reference sequence). This CDR3 is 16 amino acids long. CDR3 nucleotides: TGTGCCAGCAGCAACGTTGGGGGGGCAGACTCTCATGAGCAGTTCTTC. Its translation is CASSNVGGADSHEQFF.

V is TRBV10-1 and J is TRBJ1-6; 8 bases are a match to TRBD1. Germline-derived CDR1 and CDR2 are WNHNN and SYGVQD (reference sequence). The CDR3 spans 21 residues. V lost 2 bases to trimming and J lost 4 bases; unmatched junction nucleotides: 19. The CDR3 sequence: CASSELGSGQALVVYNSPLHF. CDR3 DNA: TGCGCCAGCAGTGAGCTTGGTTCGGGACAGGCACTCGTAGTTTATAATTCACCCCTCCACTTT.

Worth noting for this clone: A junction end diverges from the germline sequence, so it may reflect a read error. The chain uses TRBV4-1 and TRBJ1-1; the match to TRBD1 covers 7 bases. Germline V gene data show CDR1 as MGHRA and CDR2 as YSYEKL. The CDR3 consists of 13 residues. CDR3 amino acids: CASSQDLGTEAFF. The CDR3 coding sequence is TGCGCCAGCAGCCAAGATTTAGGGACAGAAGCCTTCTTT.

This CDR3 is CASSLEGQRGYTF. The CDR3 nucleotides are TGTGCCAGCAGCTTAGAGGGACAGAGAGGTTACACCTTC. The chain uses TRBV11-2 and TRBJ1-2; 7 nucleotides align to TRBD1. The CDR3 runs to 13 residues. V gave up 0 bases and J gave up 11 bases; unmatched junction bases: 6. Per germline, CDR1 SGHAT and CDR2 FQNNGV.

The chain employs TRBV9 and TRBJ1-4; D ambiguous. The V end lost 4 bases, the J end lost 3 bases, and 16 bases lay between the germline ends. The CDR3 is 16 residues long. Germline values: CDR1 SGDLS, CDR2 YYNGEE. Here the CDR3 reads CASSPHEGASNEKLFF. CDR3 bases: TGTGCCAGCAGCCCCCACGAGGGCGCGTCTAATGAAAAACTGTTTTTT.

The chain combines TRBV24-1 with TRBJ2-1; 9 bases are shared with TRBD1. This CDR3 region has 16 residues. The J segment lost 10 bases and the V segment lost 4 bases, leaving 13 bases of the junction unmatched. Germline V gene sequence: CDR1 KGHDR, CDR2 SFDVKD. The CDR3 loop reads CATSDHAGTGSREQFF. In DNA form, the CDR3 reads TGTGCCACCAGTGACCATGCCGGGACAGGGTCAAGGGAGCAGTTCTTC.

V is TRBV28 and J is TRBJ1-3; unclear D gene. There are 15 residues in the CDR3. The V end was cut by 4 bases, the J end by 0 bases, with 10 bases between. In germline, CDR1 is MDHEN, CDR2 SYDVKM. In DNA, the CDR3 is TGTGCCAGCAGTTCTGTGGGCCACTCTGGAAACACCATATATTTT. Translated, it gives CASSSVGHSGNTIYF.

This sequence joins TRBV15 and TRBJ2-1; 10 nucleotides agree with TRBD2. The CDR3 has 18 residues. V shed 0 bases and J 8 bases; nucleotides not matched to a gene: 13. The germline gives CDR1 LNHNV, CDR2 YYDKDF (reference sequence). The CDR3 bases are TGTGCCACCAGCAGAGAAGAACCGTTTAGCGGGGGGCCGGATGAGCAGTTCTTC. This sequence encodes CATSREEPFSGGPDEQFF.

This clone came up once. The chain couples TRBV6-5 to TRBJ2-1; 9 bases map to TRBD2. CDR1 is MNHEY and CDR2 is SVGAGI in the germline V gene. This CDR3 spans 16 amino acids. The trim removed 1 base at V and 6 bases at J, leaving 7 bases unmatched. The CDR3 region has the DNA TGTGCCAGCAGTTACTTAGGTAGCGGGGGCCCCAATGAGCAGTTCTTC. Its translation: CASSYLGSGGPNEQFF.

This clone was counted a single time. This chain joins TRBV27 and TRBJ2-7, with 10 bases that match TRBD1. Losses at the gene ends were 5 bases for V and 3 bases for J; bases not matched to a gene: 7. Per the germline V gene, CDR1 is MNHEY and CDR2 is SMNVEV (reference sequence). This CDR3 comprises 15 residues. In DNA, the CDR3 is TGTGCCAGCAGTCGTGCCGGGACAGGGGTCTACGAGCAGTACTTC. Its protein is CASSRAGTGVYEQYF.

The chain carries TRBV2 and TRBJ2-7, with D maybe TRBD1 (5 bases). CDR1 and CDR2 from the germline V gene are SNHLY and FYNNEI. This CDR3 has 14 residues. CDR3 in amino acids: CASYAQGTANEQYF. As DNA, the CDR3 is TGTGCTAGCTATGCCCAGGGTACGGCGAACGAGCAGTACTTC.

The chain combines TRBV7-2 with TRBJ2-7, with 11 bases aligning to TRBD2. V lost 1 base, J lost 5 bases, and 7 bases stayed unmatched. The CDR3 spans 16 residues. The germline CDR1 and CDR2 sequences are SGHTA and FQGNSA. The CDR3: CASSLVVAGGRNEQYF. CDR3 nucleotide sequence: TGTGCCAGCAGCTTAGTGGTAGCGGGGGGGAGGAACGAGCAGTACTTC. Complete variable domain (other parts from reference TRBV7-2 and TRBJ2-7): GAGVSQSPSNKVTEKGKDVELRCDPISGHTALYWYRQSLGQGLEFLIYFQGNSAPDKSGLPSDRFSAERTGGSVSTLTIQRTQQEDSAVYLCASSLVVAGGRNEQYFGPGTRLTVT.

This clone was detected only once. The chain joins TRBV15 to TRBJ1-5; TRBD1 aligns across 9 bases. CDR3 size: 14 residues. Germline CDR1 and CDR2: LNHNV and YYDKDF (reference sequence). Trimming removed 3 bases from V and 11 bases from J; junction bases left unmatched: 8. The CDR3 reads CATSRGQGLSAQHF. The CDR3 nucleotides read TGTGCCACCAGCAGGGGACAGGGACTTTCAGCCCAGCATTTT.

This chain links TRBV10-3 with TRBJ1-5; 9 positions match TRBD1. Germline loops: CDR1 ENHRY, CDR2 SYGVKD. The CDR3 is 16 amino acids. V gave up 3 bases and J gave up 5 bases; unmatched junction bases: 8. The CDR3 is CAISETGTGFYQPQHF. Written as DNA, the CDR3 is TGTGCCATCAGTGAAACCGGGACAGGGTTCTATCAGCCCCAGCATTTT.

This clone was seen only a few times. The chain is built from TRBV5-1 and TRBJ1-2; no reliable D call. The V gene's germline CDR1 is SGHRS and CDR2 YFSETQ. The CDR3 is 12 residues long. Trimming cost V 7 bases and J 8 bases, with 15 bases left between them. CDR3 amino acids: CASGRNSEGYTF. The DNA of the CDR3 is TGCGCCAGCGGGAGGAACTCAGAGGGCTACACCTTC.

V and J are TRBV4-3 and TRBJ2-1; D gene uncertain. Germline lookup yields CDR1 LGHNA and CDR2 YSLEER. The CDR3 has 12 amino acids. Trimming stripped 0 bases from V and 10 bases from J, with 7 bases between. CDR3 in amino acids: CASSQDRREQFF. In DNA form, the CDR3 reads TGCGCCAGCAGCCAAGATCGCAGAGAGCAGTTCTTC.

CDR3 sequence: CASSLGGTGFGDEQFF. Here the CDR3 DNA reads TGTGCCAGCAGCTTGGGTGGGACAGGGTTCGGCGATGAGCAGTTCTTC. The chain is built from TRBV5-5 and TRBJ2-1; 9 positions match TRBD1. The CDR3 extends over 16 amino acids. The V gene's germline CDR1 is SGHKS and CDR2 YYEKEE (reference sequence). V lost 0 bases, J lost 8 bases, and 9 bases stayed unmatched.

The chain recombines TRBV19 with TRBJ1-6, with 9 bases matching TRBD1. With 5 bases clipped from V and 9 bases from J, the junction kept 5 bases outside the gene matches. In germline, CDR1 is LNHDA, CDR2 SQIVND (reference sequence). The CDR3 runs to 14 residues. CDR3 DNA: TGTGCCAGTAGTTCCGGGACAGGGTTTTCACCCCTCCACTTT. Its translation is CASSSGTGFSPLHF.

This clone was detected once. This chain joins TRBV11-3 and TRBJ2-3, with TRBD2 identical over 9 bases. V gave up 1 base and J gave up 1 base; unmatched junction bases: 3. The length of the CDR3 is 16 residues. Germline CDR1 reads SGHNT; CDR2 reads YENEEA. This CDR3 is CASSLGASGGTDTQYF. The CDR3 nucleotides are TGTGCCAGCAGCTTAGGGGCTAGCGGGGGCACAGATACGCAGTATTTT.

This chain uses TRBV18 with TRBJ2-7, with 8 bases matching TRBD1. The V and J ends lost 3 bases and 5 bases, in that order; junction bases with no gene match: 6. This CDR3 region has 14 residues. The germline gives CDR1 KGHSH, CDR2 LQKENI. The CDR3: CASSPRTGSHEQYF. Written as DNA, the CDR3 is TGTGCCAGCTCACCCCGGACAGGGAGCCACGAGCAGTACTTC.

This rearrangement joins TRBV5-1 to TRBJ1-4; weak D call: TRBD1 (5 bases). The germline V and J ends were trimmed by 1 base and 8 bases, with 12 bases remaining between them. Germline CDR1 SGHRS, CDR2 YFSETQ. The CDR3 is made up of 14 amino acids. Here the CDR3 reads CASSLRGSREKLFF. The DNA for the CDR3 is TGCGCCAGCAGCTTGCGGGGGAGTAGGGAAAAACTGTTTTTT.